Listed below are T cell receptor beta chains from one sample, sequenced in a study of blood T cell repertoires in COVID-19. The method was immunoSEQ multiplex PCR; TCRdb's version includes in-frame clones alone and lacks a portion of them. There are 160,000 or so clones in the sample; approximately 88% occur only once, and less than 5% lies in the top ten. Sample: peripheral blood. These receptors were taken from a woman in her fifties or sixties who had recovered from COVID-19. CDR3s include the opening cysteine and the closing phenylalanine or tryptophan. D genes are given only for firm matches. Only part of the rows carry a size: once, few, many, or a class if the clone is expanded.

v_call: TRBV28; clone_size: NA; j_call: TRBJ1-2; d_call: NA; cdr3_nt: TGTGCCAGCAGTTTTGTCGGGAGCTATGGCTACACCTTC; cdr3_aa: CASSFVGSYGYTF
v_call: TRBV6-5; clone_size: once; j_call: TRBJ2-1; d_call: TRBD1; cdr3_nt: TGTGCCAGCAGTTACTCATGGACAGGGGGCAATGAGCAGTTCTTC; cdr3_aa: CASSYSWTGGNEQFF
v_call: TRBV18; clone_size: NA; j_call: TRBJ2-5; d_call: TRBD1; cdr3_nt: TGTGCCAGCTCACTACAGAGGGGGCCCCAAGAGACCCAGTACTTC; cdr3_aa: CASSLQRGPQETQYF
v_call: TRBV6-5; clone_size: NA; j_call: TRBJ1-4; d_call: NA; cdr3_nt: TGTGCCAGCATGGCCCCCACAGGAATAAAAGAAAAACTGTTTTTT; cdr3_aa: CASMAPTGIKEKLFF
v_call: TRBV10-2; clone_size: once; j_call: TRBJ2-7; d_call: NA; cdr3_nt: TGCGCCAGCAGTGACGAGAGGGAGCAGTACTTC; cdr3_aa: CASSDEREQYF
v_call: TRBV19; clone_size: few; j_call: TRBJ1-1; d_call: NA; cdr3_nt: TGTGCCAGTAGTCGGGGATTGAACACTGAAGCTTTCTTT; cdr3_aa: CASSRGLNTEAFF
v_call: TRBV2; clone_size: NA; j_call: TRBJ1-2; d_call: TRBD1; cdr3_nt: TGTGCCAGCAGGGCCAACCTCGGGACAGATGGCTACACCTTC; cdr3_aa: CASRANLGTDGYTF
v_call: TRBV5-5; clone_size: NA; j_call: TRBJ1-1; d_call: NA; cdr3_nt: TGTGCCAGCAGCTTGGTATACACTGAAGCTTTCTTT; cdr3_aa: CASSLVYTEAFF
v_call: TRBV9; clone_size: few; j_call: TRBJ2-7; d_call: NA; cdr3_nt: TGTGCCAGCAGCTACTCGGCGGACTCCTACGAGCAGTACTTC; cdr3_aa: CASSYSADSYEQYF
v_call: TRBV2; clone_size: NA; j_call: TRBJ2-6; d_call: NA; cdr3_nt: TGTGCCGGAAATCGGGGGGCTGCTGGGGCCAACGTCCTGACTTTC; cdr3_aa: CAGNRGAAGANVLTF
v_call: TRBV9; clone_size: NA; j_call: TRBJ2-1; d_call: TRBD2; cdr3_nt: TGTGCCAGCACCCTAGGCGGGGCGGGGGGACATGAGCAGTTCTTC; cdr3_aa: CASTLGGAGGHEQFF
v_call: TRBV4-2; clone_size: NA; j_call: TRBJ2-7; d_call: NA; cdr3_nt: TGTGCCAGCAGCCAAGATGCGAGCGGCAGGACCACCTACGAGCAGTACTTC; cdr3_aa: CASSQDASGRTTYEQYF
v_call: TRBV24-1; clone_size: NA; j_call: TRBJ1-2; d_call: TRBD1; cdr3_nt: TGTGCCACCAGGGGGACAGGGATCGACTATGGCTACACCTTC; cdr3_aa: CATRGTGIDYGYTF
v_call: TRBV7-2; clone_size: NA; j_call: TRBJ2-1; d_call: TRBD1; cdr3_nt: TGTGCCAGCACTATGTACCCGGGACAGGGCTACAATGAGCAGTTCTTC; cdr3_aa: CASTMYPGQGYNEQFF
v_call: TRBV28; clone_size: NA; j_call: TRBJ1-5; d_call: TRBD1; cdr3_nt: TGTGCCAGCAGTCCATTACAGACAGGGATCAATCAGCCCCAGCATTTT; cdr3_aa: CASSPLQTGINQPQHF
v_call: TRBV19; clone_size: NA; j_call: TRBJ2-1; d_call: NA; cdr3_nt: TGTGCCAGTAGTATATATCTCGGTGAGCAGTTCTTC; cdr3_aa: CASSIYLGEQFF
v_call: TRBV3-1/TRBV3-2; clone_size: NA; j_call: TRBJ2-5; d_call: NA; cdr3_nt: TGTGCCAGCAGCCAATTAACTAGAAAAGAGACCCAGTACTTC; cdr3_aa: CASSQLTRKETQYF
v_call: TRBV3-1/TRBV3-2; clone_size: NA; j_call: TRBJ1-1; d_call: NA; cdr3_nt: TGTGCCAGCAGCCCTAAGTTTGACACTGAAGCTTTCTTT; cdr3_aa: CASSPKFDTEAFF
v_call: TRBV14; clone_size: NA; j_call: TRBJ1-1; d_call: NA; cdr3_nt: TGTGCCAGCAGCCAAACACAGGGTTGGACTGAAGCTTTCTTT; cdr3_aa: CASSQTQGWTEAFF
v_call: TRBV6-4; clone_size: NA; j_call: TRBJ1-2; d_call: NA; cdr3_nt: TGTGCCAGCAGTGACTCTCGGCAGGGCTTCTATGGCTACACCTTC; cdr3_aa: CASSDSRQGFYGYTF
v_call: TRBV7-9; clone_size: NA; j_call: TRBJ2-1; d_call: TRBD1; cdr3_nt: TGTGCCAGCAGCTTTCAAGTCTACGGGACAGGGGTTGACAATGAGCAGTTCTTC; cdr3_aa: CASSFQVYGTGVDNEQFF
v_call: TRBV5-1; clone_size: NA; j_call: TRBJ1-5; d_call: NA; cdr3_nt: TGCGCCAGCAGCTTGGGCCCTAGTCAGCCCCAGCATTTT; cdr3_aa: CASSLGPSQPQHF